One sample yielded the 26 T cell receptor beta chains listed below, sequenced in a study of cytomegalovirus exposure and HLA in healthy donors. The PCR was carried out with 60 Vbeta primers and 13 Jbeta primers. TCRdb keeps only in-frame clones here, not all; method: immunoSEQ multiplex PCR. The sample consists of under 150,000 clones, around 85% of them appearing once. Sequenced sample: PBMCs. The source is a woman aged 45-60 years in good health and CMV-seropositive.

This clone appeared a single time. The rearrangement joins TRBV4-1 to TRBJ1-1; D is unresolved. The ends were cut back, 2 bases at V and 0 bases at J, with 10 bases in the middle. Per germline, CDR1 MGHRA and CDR2 YSYEKL. CDR3 length: 15 amino acids. This CDR3 is CASSQSGTMNTEAFF. CDR3 nucleotides: TGCGCCAGCAGCCAATCAGGCACCATGAACACTGAAGCTTTCTTT.

The J gene is TRBJ2-6, the V gene TRBV27; weak D call: TRBD2 (7 bases). Looked up from germline, CDR1 is MNHEY and CDR2 is SMNVEV (reference sequence). The CDR3 spans 18 residues. The V end was cut by 6 bases, the J end by 0 bases, with 18 bases between. The CDR3 reads CASREGRGVSSGANVLTF. The DNA of the CDR3 is TGTGCCAGCAGAGAGGGGAGGGGGGTCTCCTCTGGGGCCAACGTCCTGACTTTC.

The CDR3 region is CASSDAAGGPGTGELFF. CDR3 nucleotide sequence: TGTGCCAGCAGTGATGCGGCGGGGGGGCCTGGGACCGGGGAGCTGTTTTTT. The V and J genes are TRBV6-4 and TRBJ2-2, with 9 bases fitting TRBD2. The germline V gene has CDR1 MRHNA and CDR2 SNTAGT. There are 17 residues in the CDR3. V lost 3 bases and J lost 5; bases outside the gene matches: 10.

Regarding this clone: No conserved phenylalanine or tryptophan ends this CDR3, so it is likely a read error. The rearrangement joins TRBV7-9 to TRBJ1-1; D ambiguous. V was clipped by 1 base and J by 0 bases, with 15 bases between them. The germline gives CDR1 SEHNR, CDR2 FQNEAQ (reference sequence). The CDR3 spans 17 residues. DNA for the CDR3: TGTGCCAGCAGCTTAGGCCCCAGGTTTGAGCTGAACACTGAAGCTTTCTCT. This sequence encodes CASSLGPRFELNTEAFS.

In its sample, this clone was seen a few times. J is TRBJ1-2 and V is TRBV7-9; 7 bases are a match to TRBD1. With 5 bases clipped from V and 4 bases from J, the junction kept 13 bases outside the gene matches. CDR3 length: 16 amino acids. The germline V gene has CDR1 SEHNR and CDR2 FQNEAQ (reference sequence). For the CDR3, the DNA is TGTGCCAGCAGCCCGGTGGGGACAGCCGGTAGCTATGGCTACACCTTC. Amino acid sequence: CASSPVGTAGSYGYTF.

The genes are TRBV28 and TRBJ2-4, with a weak D call TRBD2 (6 bases). The CDR3 length is 16 residues. V was clipped by 5 bases and J by 0 bases, with 14 bases between them. Germline V gene sequence: CDR1 MDHEN, CDR2 SYDVKM. CDR3 DNA: TGTGCCAGCAGTCCCGCCGGACTACTAGCCAAAAACATTCAGTACTTC. Its translation: CASSPAGLLAKNIQYF.

The chain is built from TRBV27 and TRBJ2-5; TRBD2 agrees at 8 bases. Germline trimming cut 3 bases from V and 1 base from J; bases unmatched to any gene: 4. The length of the CDR3 is 15 residues. Germline-derived CDR1 and CDR2 are MNHEY and SMNVEV (reference sequence). CDR3 nucleotides: TGTGCCAGCAGTTTGGTCCGGGGGGGCCAAGAGACCCAGTACTTC. Its protein is CASSLVRGGQETQYF.

The chain recombines TRBV29-1 with TRBJ2-7, with D tentatively TRBD2 (5 bases). CDR1 SQVTM and CDR2 ANQGSEA come from the germline V gene. The CDR3 is made up of 11 amino acids. The CDR3 protein is CTIMEDSEQYF. CDR3 nucleotide sequence: TGCACCATCATGGAGGACTCCGAGCAGTACTTC.

The chain carries TRBV6-5 and TRBJ1-3, with D possibly TRBD1 on 5 matching bases. CDR3 size: 13 residues. The V end lost 0 bases, the J end lost 8 bases, and 8 bases lay between the germline ends. The germline V gene encodes CDR1 MNHEY and CDR2 SVGAGI. The CDR3 loop reads CASSYSEGHTIYF. DNA of the CDR3: TGTGCCAGCAGTTACTCGGAGGGGCACACCATATATTTT.

The chain recombines TRBV29-1 with TRBJ2-3; TRBD1 is a possible D gene (6 bases). The CDR3 sequence is 13 residues long. Trimming stripped 5 bases from V and 4 bases from J, with 13 bases between. Germline V gives CDR1 SQVTM, CDR2 ANQGSEA. The CDR3 DNA reads TGCAGCGTTCTCCAGGGGATAGCAGATACGCAGTATTTT. Protein sequence: CSVLQGIADTQYF.

The CDR3 region has the DNA TGCGCCAGCAGCTTAATTGGCAACCAAGAGACCCAGTACTTC. This gives the protein CASSLIGNQETQYF. The chain has TRBV5-1 and TRBJ2-5; no definite D call. V lost 2 bases to trimming and J lost 0 bases, with 8 bases between them. CDR3 length: 14 residues. CDR1 is SGHRS, CDR2 YFSETQ, per germline.

V is TRBV7-8 and J is TRBJ2-7; 7 bases map to TRBD1. This CDR3 spans 15 amino acids. Germline V gene data show CDR1 as SGHVS and CDR2 as FQNEAQ. V shed 3 bases and J 1 base; nucleotides not matched to a gene: 6. CDR3 sequence reads: CASSLETGDSYEQYF. In nucleotides, the CDR3 is TGTGCCAGCAGCTTGGAAACAGGGGATTCCTACGAGCAGTACTTC.

The chain carries TRBV2 and TRBJ1-2, with a tentative D call TRBD1 (6 bases). The CDR3 spans 14 residues. Germline loops: CDR1 SNHLY, CDR2 FYNNEI. V was trimmed by 5 bases and J by 4 bases, leaving 14 bases between them. CDR3 protein: CASSLQGPSYGYTF. CDR3 nucleotides: TGTGCCAGCAGTCTACAGGGACCGTCCTATGGCTACACCTTC. Based on the CDR3 plus reference TRBV2 and TRBJ1-2, the full variable domain is EPEVTQTPSHQVTQMGQEVILRCVPISNHLYFYWYRQILGQKVEFLVSFYNNEISEKSEIFDDQFSVERPDGSNFTLKIRSTKLEDSAMYFCASSLQGPSYGYTFGSGTRLTVV.

The table lists this clone with a count of one. J is TRBJ1-4 and V is TRBV4-2; TRBD1 matches at 9 bases. V gave up 4 bases and J gave up 6 bases; unmatched junction bases: 6. The CDR3 totals 15 residues. Germline assignment: CDR1 LGHNA and CDR2 YNFKEQ. CDR3 nucleotide sequence: TGTGCCAGCAGCCGGGGAGGGGACAGGGATGAAAAACTGTTTTTT. Its translation: CASSRGGDRDEKLFF.

The V gene is TRBV7-2, the J gene TRBJ2-7; 7 bases align to TRBD1. This CDR3 is 14 amino acids long. With 4 bases clipped from V and 6 bases from J, the junction kept 9 bases outside the gene matches. The germline V gene has CDR1 SGHTA and CDR2 FQGNSA. The CDR3 here is CASSSSVQGSEQYF. In DNA form, the CDR3 reads TGTGCCAGCAGCTCCTCTGTACAGGGGAGCGAGCAGTACTTC.

This chain links TRBV4-1 with TRBJ2-3, with TRBD2 identical over 7 bases. Trimming cost V 1 base and J 1 base; bases outside gene matches: 8. The CDR3 loop spans 17 amino acids. Germline assignment: CDR1 MGHRA and CDR2 YSYEKL. The CDR3: CASSQVAVAGGTDTQYF. The CDR3 DNA follows: TGCGCCAGCAGCCAAGTCGCAGTGGCGGGGGGCACAGATACGCAGTATTTT.

The chain recombines TRBV2 with TRBJ2-1; tentative D call: TRBD2 (6 bases). CDR3 length: 11 residues. CDR1 and CDR2 (germline): SNHLY, FYNNEI. The V end lost 7 bases, the J end lost 9 bases, and 10 bases lay between the germline ends. The CDR3 DNA sequence: TGTGCCAGCAACGGGGGTAGTGAGCAGTTCTTC. Its protein is CASNGGSEQFF.

This chain uses TRBV5-1 with TRBJ2-3; tentatively, D is TRBD1 (5 bases). Germline values: CDR1 SGHRS, CDR2 YFSETQ. This CDR3 comprises 11 residues. V lost 5 bases, J lost 11 bases, and 12 bases lay in between. This CDR3 is CASREGEMQYF. CDR3 bases: TGCGCCAGCAGGGAAGGGGAAATGCAGTATTTT.

The chain employs TRBV10-3 and TRBJ1-4; the D gene is possibly TRBD1 (5 bases). Germline V gene sequence: CDR1 ENHRY, CDR2 SYGVKD. The V end lost 3 bases, the J end lost 1 base, and 18 bases lay between the germline ends. This CDR3 has 18 residues. The CDR3 loop is CAISDRVQSYGTNEKLFF. The CDR3 bases are TGTGCCATCAGTGACAGGGTTCAAAGTTATGGAACTAATGAAAAACTGTTTTTT.

The chain recombines TRBV7-3 with TRBJ1-1, with 7 bases identical to TRBD1. CDR1 and CDR2 from the germline V gene are SGHTA and FQGTGA. This CDR3 has 12 residues. J was trimmed by 5 bases and V by 8 bases; bases with no gene match: 5. The CDR3 DNA reads as TGTGCCAGCGGGACCAGGGGGACTGAAGCTTTCTTT. It yields the protein CASGTRGTEAFF.

The CDR3, as DNA: TGTGCCAGCAGCTTAGACCCAGGTTACTCCTACGAGCAGTACTTC. It specifies CASSLDPGYSYEQYF. V and J are TRBV7-9 and TRBJ2-5, with D uncertain. Matching the DNA end better, TRBJ2-7 makes the J call doubtful. Germline assignment: CDR1 SEHNR and CDR2 FQNEAQ (reference sequence). The length of the CDR3 is 15 residues.

The chain carries TRBV5-1 and TRBJ2-2; D unclear. The CDR3 is 15 amino acids. V was pared by 0 bases and J by 2 bases, with 8 bases between. Germline CDR1 reads SGHRS; CDR2 reads YFSETQ. CDR3 residues: CASSLELLNTGELFF. In DNA, the CDR3 is TGCGCCAGCAGCTTGGAACTTCTCAACACCGGGGAGCTGTTTTTT.

The chain recombines TRBV5-1 with TRBJ2-3; 9 bases fit TRBD2. CDR3 length equals 16 residues. V dropped 0 bases and J dropped 6; count of bases not matched to a gene: 8. Germline CDR1 reads SGHRS; CDR2 reads YFSETQ. The CDR3 sequence: CASSLGGTSPWDTQYF. DNA for the CDR3: TGCGCCAGCAGCTTGGGAGGGACTAGCCCATGGGATACGCAGTATTTT.

The CDR3 is CASSSTGDGNTIYF. CDR3 sequence (DNA): TGTGCCAGCAGTTCGACAGGGGATGGAAACACCATATATTTT. J is TRBJ1-3 and V is TRBV28, with 8 bases lining up with TRBD1. The junction had 2 bases not matched to a gene; V was cut back by 4 bases and J by 3 bases. Germline values: CDR1 MDHEN, CDR2 SYDVKM. The CDR3 is made up of 14 amino acids.

V and J are TRBV7-9 and TRBJ2-7; the D is unclear. Trimming took off 2 bases at V and 0 bases at J, with 11 bases between the two ends. Germline CDR1 SEHNR, CDR2 FQNEAQ (reference sequence). This CDR3 is built from 15 residues. The CDR3 DNA follows: TGTGCCAGCAGCTTAATCGCGGATTCCTCCTACGAGCAGTACTTC. It translates to CASSLIADSSYEQYF.

The V call is TRBV27, the J call TRBJ2-1; 9 positions match TRBD2. The CDR3 runs to 16 residues. Germline V gives CDR1 MNHEY, CDR2 SMNVEV (reference sequence). V shed 11 bases, J shed 2 bases, and the junction held 13 bases outside the gene matches. The CDR3 DNA reads as TGTGCCCCCTCGCCGCGGGGGGGTTTCACCTACAATGAGCAGTTCTTC. Protein product: CAPSPRGGFTYNEQFF.